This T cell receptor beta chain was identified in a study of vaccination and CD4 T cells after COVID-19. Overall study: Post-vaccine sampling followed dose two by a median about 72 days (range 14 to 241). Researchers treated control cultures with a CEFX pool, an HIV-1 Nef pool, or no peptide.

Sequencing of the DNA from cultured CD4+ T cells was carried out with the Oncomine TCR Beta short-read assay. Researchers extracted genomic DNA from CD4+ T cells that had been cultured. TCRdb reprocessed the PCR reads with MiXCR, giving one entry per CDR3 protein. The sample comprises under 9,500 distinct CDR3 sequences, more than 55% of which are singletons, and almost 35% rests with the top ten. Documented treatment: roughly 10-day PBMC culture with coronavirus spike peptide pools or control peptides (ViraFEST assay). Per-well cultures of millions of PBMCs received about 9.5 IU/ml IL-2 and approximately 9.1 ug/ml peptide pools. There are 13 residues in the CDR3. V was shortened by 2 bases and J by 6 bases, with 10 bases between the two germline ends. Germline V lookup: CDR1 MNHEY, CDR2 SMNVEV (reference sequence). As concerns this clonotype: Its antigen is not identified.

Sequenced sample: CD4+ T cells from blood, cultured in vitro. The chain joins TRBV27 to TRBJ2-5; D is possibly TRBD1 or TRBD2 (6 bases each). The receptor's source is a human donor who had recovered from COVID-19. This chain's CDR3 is CASSLEGGKTQYF. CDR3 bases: TGTGCCAGCAGTTTAGAGGGGGGAAAGACCCAGTACTTC.